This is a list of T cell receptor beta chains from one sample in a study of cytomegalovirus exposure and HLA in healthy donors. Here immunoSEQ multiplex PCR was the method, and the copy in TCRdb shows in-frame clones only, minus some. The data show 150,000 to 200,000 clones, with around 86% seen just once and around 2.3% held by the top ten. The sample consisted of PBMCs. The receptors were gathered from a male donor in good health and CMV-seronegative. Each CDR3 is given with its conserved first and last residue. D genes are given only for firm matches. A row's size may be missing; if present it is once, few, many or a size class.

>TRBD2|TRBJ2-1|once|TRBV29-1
CSVPSEVAGGLEQFF
TGCAGCGTTCCTTCCGAGGTAGCGGGGGGGCTTGAGCAGTTCTTC
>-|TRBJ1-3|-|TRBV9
CASSFSTGYSGNTIYF
TGTGCCAGCAGCTTCTCGACAGGCTACTCTGGAAACACCATATATTTT
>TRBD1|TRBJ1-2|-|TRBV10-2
CASTSGDRGRGYTF
TGCGCCAGCACCTCAGGGGACAGGGGGCGAGGCTACACCTTC
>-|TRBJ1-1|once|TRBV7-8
CASSRGRASPSTEAFF
TGTGCCAGCAGCCGAGGGAGGGCTTCCCCAAGCACTGAAGCTTTCTTT
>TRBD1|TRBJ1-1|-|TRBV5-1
CASSPAGTGNTEAFF
TGCGCCAGCAGCCCAGCCGGGACAGGGAACACTGAAGCTTTCTTT
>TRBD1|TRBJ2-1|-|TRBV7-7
CASSPRTGSYNEQFF
TGTGCCAGCAGCCCTCGGACAGGGTCCTACAATGAGCAGTTCTTC
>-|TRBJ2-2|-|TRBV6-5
CASSRARGAGELFF
TGTGCCAGCAGCCGGGCGCGGGGTGCCGGGGAGCTGTTTTTT
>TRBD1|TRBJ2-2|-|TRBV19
CASRIGTGVSGELFF
TGTGCCAGTAGGATAGGGACAGGGGTCTCCGGGGAGCTGTTTTTT
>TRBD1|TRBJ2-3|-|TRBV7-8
CASSLVQGALTDTQYF
TGTGCCAGCAGCTTAGTACAGGGGGCCCTCACAGATACGCAGTATTTT
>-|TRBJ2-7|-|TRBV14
CASSQDRTSYEQYF
TGTGCCAGCAGCCAAGATCGTACATCCTACGAGCAGTACTTC
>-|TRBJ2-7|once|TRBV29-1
CSVRHGLNYEQYF
TGCAGCGTTCGGCACGGACTGAACTACGAGCAGTACTTC
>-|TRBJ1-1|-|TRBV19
CASSTGQGLPEAFF
TGTGCCAGTAGTACGGGACAAGGCCTCCCAGAAGCTTTCTTT
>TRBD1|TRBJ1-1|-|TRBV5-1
CASSLGQGEAFF
TGCGCCAGCAGTCTGGGACAGGGCGAAGCTTTCTTT
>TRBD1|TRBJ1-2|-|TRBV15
CATSRDRGHNYGYTF
TGTGCCACCAGCAGGGACAGGGGTCATAACTATGGCTACACCTTC
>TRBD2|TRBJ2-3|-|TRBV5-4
CASSLAGAGDTQYF
TGTGCCAGCAGCTTAGCGGGGGCTGGAGATACGCAGTATTTT
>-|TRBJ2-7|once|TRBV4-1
CASSRIGLSYEQYF
TGCGCCAGCAGCCGGATCGGACTTTCCTACGAGCAGTACTTC
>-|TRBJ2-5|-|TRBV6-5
CASSRVLQETQYF
TGTGCCAGCAGCCGAGTACTACAAGAGACCCAGTACTTC
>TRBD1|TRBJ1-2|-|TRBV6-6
CASSSSRDSGGYTF
TGTGCCAGCAGCTCTTCCCGGGACAGCGGTGGCTACACCTTC
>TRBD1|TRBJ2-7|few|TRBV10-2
CASSGRTGTGSYEQYF
TGCGCCAGCAGTGGAAGGACCGGGACAGGGTCTTACGAGCAGTACTTC
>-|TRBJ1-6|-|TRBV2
CASSVDSVASPLHF
TGTGCCAGCAGCGTAGACAGCGTGGCTTCACCCCTCCACTTT
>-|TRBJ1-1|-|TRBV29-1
CSVFPRVRESEAFF
TGCAGCGTCTTTCCCCGGGTGCGAGAATCGGAAGCTTTCTTT
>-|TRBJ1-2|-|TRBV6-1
CASSRTANYGYTF
TGTGCCAGCAGCCGAACAGCAAACTATGGCTACACCTTC
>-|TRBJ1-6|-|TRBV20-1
CSASSNSPLHF
TGCAGTGCTAGCTCGAATTCACCCCTCCACTTT
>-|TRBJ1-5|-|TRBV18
CASSLRLGQPQHF
TGTGCCAGCTCACTACGACTGGGTCAGCCCCAGCATTTT
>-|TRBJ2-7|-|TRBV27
CASSLTPTYEQYF
TGTGCCAGCAGTTTGACTCCGACCTACGAGCAGTACTTC
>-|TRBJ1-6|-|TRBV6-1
CASRDRGRDSPLHF
TGTGCCAGCAGGGACCGAGGGCGGGATTCACCCCTCCACTTT
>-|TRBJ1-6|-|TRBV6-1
CASSGMGLHSPLHF
TGTGCCAGCAGTGGGATGGGGCTGCATTCACCCCTCCACTTT
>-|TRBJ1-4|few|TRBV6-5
CASSYSLNRGEEKLFF
TGTGCCAGCAGTTACTCCCTAAACCGGGGTGAAGAAAAACTGTTTTTT
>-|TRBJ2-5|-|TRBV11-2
CASSLDQGWETQYF
TGTGCCAGCAGCTTAGACCAGGGTTGGGAGACCCAGTACTTC
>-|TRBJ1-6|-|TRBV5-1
CASSLYSNSPLHF
TGCGCCAGCAGCTTGTATAGTAACTCACCCCTCCACTTT
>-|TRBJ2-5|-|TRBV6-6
CASSYTLADQYF
TGTGCCAGCAGTTACACTCTAGCAGACCAGTACTTC
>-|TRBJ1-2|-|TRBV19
CASRQGNGYTF
TGTGCCAGTAGACAGGGCAATGGCTACACCTTC
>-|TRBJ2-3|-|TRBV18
CASSQDSGVDTQYF
TGTGCCAGCTCGCAAGACAGTGGCGTAGATACGCAGTATTTT
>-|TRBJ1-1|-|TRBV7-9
CASSLAILRTEAFF
TGTGCCAGCAGCTTAGCGATCTTGAGAACTGAAGCTTTCTTT
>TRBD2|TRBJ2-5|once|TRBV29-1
CSDGRLGSEAETQYF
TGCAGCGACGGGAGGTTGGGATCAGAGGCAGAGACCCAGTACTTC
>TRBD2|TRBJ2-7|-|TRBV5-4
CASSLAPGLAEYEQYF
TGTGCCAGCAGCTTGGCCCCGGGACTAGCGGAGTACGAGCAGTACTTC
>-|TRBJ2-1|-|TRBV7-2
CASSLAREYNEQFF
TGTGCCAGCAGCTTAGCCCGGGAGTACAATGAGCAGTTCTTC
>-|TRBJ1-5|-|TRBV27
CASSLLGRGQPQHF
TGTGCCAGCAGTTTACTCGGTCGTGGTCAGCCCCAGCATTTT
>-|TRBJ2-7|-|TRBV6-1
CASRTSEDEQYF
TGTGCCAGCAGAACATCGGAGGACGAGCAGTACTTC
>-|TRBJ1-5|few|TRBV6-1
CASRQGADSNQPQHF
TGTGCCAGCAGGCAGGGTGCTGATAGCAATCAGCCCCAGCATTTT
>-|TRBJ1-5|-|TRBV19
CASSIRQLYSNQPQHF
TGTGCCAGTAGTATTCGACAGCTTTATAGCAATCAGCCCCAGCATTTT
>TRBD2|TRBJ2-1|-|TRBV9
CASSVGVAGVKDEQFF
TGTGCCAGCAGCGTAGGCGTAGCGGGGGTGAAAGATGAGCAGTTCTTC
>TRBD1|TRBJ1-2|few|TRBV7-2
CASSLGTGTIYGYTF
TGTGCCAGCAGCTTAGGGACAGGGACGATCTATGGCTACACCTTC
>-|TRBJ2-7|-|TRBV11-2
CASSFGSQSYEQYF
TGTGCCAGCAGCTTTGGTTCCCAGTCCTACGAGCAGTACTTC
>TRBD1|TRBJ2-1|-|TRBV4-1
CASSQEGGRRDEQFF
TGCGCCAGCAGCCAAGAAGGGGGCCGCAGGGATGAGCAGTTCTTC
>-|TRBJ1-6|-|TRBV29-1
CSVTAGGNSPLHF
TGCAGCGTTACTGCGGGTGGCAATTCACCCCTCCACTTT
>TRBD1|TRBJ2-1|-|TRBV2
CASRLQGAGFYNEQFF
TGTGCCAGCAGACTACAGGGGGCCGGGTTTTACAATGAGCAGTTCTTC
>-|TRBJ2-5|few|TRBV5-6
CASSLGGPGAPETQYF
TGTGCCAGCAGCTTGGGAGGGCCAGGGGCCCCCGAGACCCAGTACTTC
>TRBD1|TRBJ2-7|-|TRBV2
CASSSRGPPGEQYF
TGTGCCAGCAGTAGCAGGGGGCCCCCCGGCGAGCAGTACTTC
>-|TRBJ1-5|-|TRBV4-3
CASSLTARGNQPQHF
TGCGCCAGCAGCCTCACGGCACGGGGCAATCAGCCCCAGCATTTT
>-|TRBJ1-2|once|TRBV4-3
CASSQDDGVAYGYTF
TGCGCCAGCAGCCAAGATGACGGGGTAGCCTATGGCTACACCTTC
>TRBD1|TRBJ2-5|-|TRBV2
CASNRDRAQETQYF
TGTGCCAGCAACCGAGACAGGGCACAAGAGACCCAGTACTTC
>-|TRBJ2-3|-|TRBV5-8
CASSLAGSSHPDTQYF
TGTGCCAGCAGCTTGGCAGGTTCTAGCCACCCAGATACGCAGTATTTT
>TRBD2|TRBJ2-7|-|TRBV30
CAWSPLAQVGEQYF
TGTGCCTGGAGCCCACTAGCGCAGGTGGGTGAGCAGTACTTC
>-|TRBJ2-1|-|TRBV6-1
CASSEISAGDNEQFF
TGTGCCAGCAGTGAAATTTCGGCGGGCGACAATGAGCAGTTCTTC
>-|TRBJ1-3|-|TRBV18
CASSRREGLAGNTIYF
TGTGCCAGCTCACGCCGGGAGGGACTAGCTGGAAACACCATATATTTT
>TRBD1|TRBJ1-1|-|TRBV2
CASRHDRDTEAFF
TGTGCCAGCCGGCACGACAGGGACACTGAAGCTTTCTTT